This is a list of T cell receptor beta chains from one sample in a study of OX40 agonist ivuxolimab in advanced cancers. Measured with immunoSEQ multiplex PCR; TCRdb has only the in-frame clones, and not every one. In the table there are tens of thousands of clones, 81% of which are singletons. Material: CD4+ or CD8+ T cells sorted from blood, obtained in a trial of the OX40 agonist ivuxolimab. These receptors were obtained from an adult with an advanced solid tumor such as melanoma, head and neck, liver or kidney cancer. CDR3s include the opening cysteine and the closing phenylalanine or tryptophan.

V	J	CDR3
TRBV2	TRBJ1-1	CASSEEQNTEAFF
TRBV9	TRBJ2-1	CASSAAGGSYNEQFF
TRBV29-1	TRBJ1-1	CSVEGRAKRTEAFF
TRBV6-1	TRBJ2-5	CASSEVWETQYF
TRBV7-2	TRBJ2-2	CASSSAGPGELFF
TRBV30	TRBJ1-1	CAWSRQGGSWYAFF
TRBV10-2	TRBJ1-2	CASSELGEYGYTF
TRBV5-5	TRBJ1-6	CASSSGTGRSPLHF
TRBV5-1	TRBJ2-5	CASSRENRVAETQYF
TRBV6-1	TRBJ2-7	CASSAGPFYEQYF
TRBV5-1	TRBJ2-3	CASSTGGGTSTDTQYF
TRBV7-7	TRBJ2-2	CASSFGTNRAGELFF
TRBV28	TRBJ2-1	CASSKWDSRRADNEQFF
TRBV5-1	TRBJ1-2	CASSLQGWGYTF
TRBV11-2	TRBJ1-1	CASSLVGVMNTEAFF
TRBV5-5	TRBJ2-4	CASSPEGVGIQYF
TRBV7-2	TRBJ1-4	CASSLVEGEKLFF
TRBV27	TRBJ1-1	CASSLLPGQGTPEAFF
TRBV9	TRBJ1-6	CASSPRDRVNSPLHF
TRBV6-6	TRBJ2-6	CASSRQSSGANVLTF
TRBV5-1	TRBJ2-3	CASSLETGPTDTQYF
TRBV18	TRBJ2-1	CASSLPDRGPYNEQFF
TRBV6-6	TRBJ1-1	CASTLDAGGAFF
TRBV19	TRBJ2-2	CASSIESRAWNTGELFF
TRBV6-1	TRBJ2-4	CASSGGFLAKNIQYF
TRBV28	TRBJ2-3	CASSGRTSDSTDTQYF
TRBV14	TRBJ2-7	CASSQDLASVYEQYF
TRBV5-4	TRBJ1-1	CASSRGSGAFF
TRBV6-5	TRBJ1-3	CASSYGGLDTIYF
TRBV19	TRBJ2-2	CASSIGGLAGGPGRTGELFF
TRBV19	TRBJ2-2	CASTPETGVTGELFF
TRBV28	TRBJ2-2	CASSFGSTGELFF
TRBV11-2	TRBJ2-5	CASSLGSKETQYF
TRBV11-2	TRBJ2-2	CASSFPQRSGELFF
TRBV11-1	TRBJ1-6	CASSNVQGSPLHF
TRBV4-1	TRBJ2-1	CASSQDLEDRGRRNEQFF
TRBV7-3	TRBJ2-5	CASSLNAGGEETQYF
TRBV30	TRBJ2-2	CAWSRLAGGPRELFF
TRBV5-5	TRBJ1-1	CASSLVEHRGTEAFF
TRBV29-1	TRBJ2-3	CSALGQGNTDTQYF
TRBV30	TRBJ1-4	CAWRLQGAREKLFF
TRBV7-3	TRBJ2-1	CASSSTSGVNNEQFF
TRBV2	TRBJ1-3	CATPKGGVPGNTIYF
TRBV6-6	TRBJ2-7	CASSYSGGANEQYF
TRBV27	TRBJ1-2	CASSYTGAWYGYTF
TRBV11-3	TRBJ2-1	CASSPSGTRNNEQFF
TRBV7-2	TRBJ1-5	CASSLRGSAGNQPQHF
TRBV2	TRBJ2-6	CASSGHPGSSGANVLTF
TRBV28	TRBJ1-6	CASRPQSSYNSPLHF
TRBV6-1	TRBJ1-5	CATSAGTGTRPQHF
TRBV15	TRBJ1-2	CATSREPTGDYGYTF
TRBV6-4	TRBJ2-1	CASSKLAGGDEQFF
TRBV4-2	TRBJ2-3	CASSQDLPETQYF
TRBV7-2	TRBJ2-1	CASSRSWSSSYNEQFF
TRBV29-1	TRBJ2-7	CSVEEQGAWEQYF
TRBV4-1	TRBJ1-5	CASRGLGFDQPQHF
TRBV27	TRBJ2-5	CASSLSLGKSRRKETQYF
TRBV4-1	TRBJ2-1	CASSQDLRWGIEQFF
TRBV18	TRBJ2-1	CASSRDPESEQFF